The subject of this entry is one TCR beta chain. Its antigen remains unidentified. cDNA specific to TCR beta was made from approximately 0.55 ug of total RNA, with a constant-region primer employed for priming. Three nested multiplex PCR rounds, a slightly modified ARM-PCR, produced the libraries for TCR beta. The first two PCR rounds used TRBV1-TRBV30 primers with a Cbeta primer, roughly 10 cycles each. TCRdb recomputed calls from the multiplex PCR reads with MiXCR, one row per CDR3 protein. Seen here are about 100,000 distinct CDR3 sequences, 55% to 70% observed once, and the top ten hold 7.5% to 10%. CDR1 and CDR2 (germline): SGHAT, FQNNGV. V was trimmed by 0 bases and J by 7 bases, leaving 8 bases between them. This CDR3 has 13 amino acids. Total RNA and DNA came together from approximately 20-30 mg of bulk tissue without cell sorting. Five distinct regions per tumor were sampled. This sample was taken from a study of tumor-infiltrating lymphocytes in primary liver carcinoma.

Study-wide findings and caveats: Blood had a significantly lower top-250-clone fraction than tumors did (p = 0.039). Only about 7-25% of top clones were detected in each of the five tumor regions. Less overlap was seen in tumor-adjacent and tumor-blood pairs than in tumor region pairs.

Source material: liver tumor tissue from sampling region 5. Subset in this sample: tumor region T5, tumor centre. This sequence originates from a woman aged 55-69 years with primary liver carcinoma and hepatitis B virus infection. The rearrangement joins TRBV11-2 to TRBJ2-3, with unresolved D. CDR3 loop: CASSLDLVYTQYF. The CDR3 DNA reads TGTGCCAGCAGCTTAGATCTAGTATATACGCAGTATTTT.